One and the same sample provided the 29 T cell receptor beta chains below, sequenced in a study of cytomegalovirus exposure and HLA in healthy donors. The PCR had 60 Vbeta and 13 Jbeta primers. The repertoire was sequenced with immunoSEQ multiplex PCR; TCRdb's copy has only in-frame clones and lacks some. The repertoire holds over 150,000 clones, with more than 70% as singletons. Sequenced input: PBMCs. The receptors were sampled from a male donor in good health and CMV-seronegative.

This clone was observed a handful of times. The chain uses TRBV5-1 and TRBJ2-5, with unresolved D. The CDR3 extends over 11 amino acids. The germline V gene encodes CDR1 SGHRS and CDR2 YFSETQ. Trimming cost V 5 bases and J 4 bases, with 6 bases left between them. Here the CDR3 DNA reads TGCGCCAGCAGGAGTGGAGAGACCCAGTACTTC. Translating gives CASRSGETQYF.

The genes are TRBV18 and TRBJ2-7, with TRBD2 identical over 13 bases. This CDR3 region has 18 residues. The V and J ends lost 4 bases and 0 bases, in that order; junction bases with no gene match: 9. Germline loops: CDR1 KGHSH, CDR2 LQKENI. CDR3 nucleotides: TGTGCCAGCTCACTAATGGGGACTAGCGGGACAGACTCCTACGAGCAGTACTTC. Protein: CASSLMGTSGTDSYEQYF.

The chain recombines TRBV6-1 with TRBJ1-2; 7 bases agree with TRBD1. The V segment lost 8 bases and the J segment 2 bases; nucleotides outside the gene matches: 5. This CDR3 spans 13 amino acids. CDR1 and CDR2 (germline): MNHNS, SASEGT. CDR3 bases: TGTGCCAGCTGGGACAGCCTAAACTATGGCTACACCTTC. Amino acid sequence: CASWDSLNYGYTF.

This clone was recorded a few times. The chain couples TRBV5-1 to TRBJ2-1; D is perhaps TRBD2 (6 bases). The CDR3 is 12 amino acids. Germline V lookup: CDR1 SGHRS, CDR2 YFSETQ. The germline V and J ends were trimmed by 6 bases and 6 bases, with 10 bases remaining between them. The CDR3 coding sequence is TGCGCCAGCACCGGGGGAGGCAATGAGCAGTTCTTC. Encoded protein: CASTGGGNEQFF.

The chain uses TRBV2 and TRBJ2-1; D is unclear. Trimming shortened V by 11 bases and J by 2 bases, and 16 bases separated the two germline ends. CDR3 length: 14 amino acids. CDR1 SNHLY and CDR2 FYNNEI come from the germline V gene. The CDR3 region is CAAAEAKAYNEQFF. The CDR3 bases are TGTGCCGCCGCCGAGGCTAAAGCCTACAATGAGCAGTTCTTC.

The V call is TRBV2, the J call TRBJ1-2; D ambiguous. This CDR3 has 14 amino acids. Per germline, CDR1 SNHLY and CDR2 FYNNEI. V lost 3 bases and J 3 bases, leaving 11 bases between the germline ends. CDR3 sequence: CASSDQRNYYGYTF. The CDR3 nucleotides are TGTGCCAGCAGTGATCAGCGAAACTACTATGGCTACACCTTC.

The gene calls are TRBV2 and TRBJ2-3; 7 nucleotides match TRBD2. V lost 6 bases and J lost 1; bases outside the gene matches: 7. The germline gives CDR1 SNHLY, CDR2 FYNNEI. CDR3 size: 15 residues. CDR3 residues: CASRGGAGGTDTQYF. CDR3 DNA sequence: TGTGCCAGCAGGGGAGGTGCGGGGGGCACAGATACGCAGTATTTT.

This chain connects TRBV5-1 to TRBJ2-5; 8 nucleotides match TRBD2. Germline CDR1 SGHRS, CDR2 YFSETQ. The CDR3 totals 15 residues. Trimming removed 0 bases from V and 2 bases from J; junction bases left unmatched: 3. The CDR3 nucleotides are TGCGCCAGCAGCTTGGGACTAGCGCCGCAAGAGACCCAGTACTTC. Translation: CASSLGLAPQETQYF.

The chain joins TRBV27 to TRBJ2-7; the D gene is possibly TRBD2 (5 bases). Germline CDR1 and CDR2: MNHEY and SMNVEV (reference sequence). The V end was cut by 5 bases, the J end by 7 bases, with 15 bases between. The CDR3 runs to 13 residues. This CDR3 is CASSPYGGGEQYF. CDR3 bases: TGTGCCAGCAGTCCCTACGGTGGCGGGGAGCAGTACTTC.

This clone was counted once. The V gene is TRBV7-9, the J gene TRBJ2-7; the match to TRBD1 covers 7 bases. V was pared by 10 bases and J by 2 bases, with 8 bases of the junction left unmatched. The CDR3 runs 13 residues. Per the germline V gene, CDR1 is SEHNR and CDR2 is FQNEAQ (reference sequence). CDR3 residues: CATTRDSPYEQYF. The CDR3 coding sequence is TGTGCCACCACCCGGGACAGCCCCTACGAGCAGTACTTC.

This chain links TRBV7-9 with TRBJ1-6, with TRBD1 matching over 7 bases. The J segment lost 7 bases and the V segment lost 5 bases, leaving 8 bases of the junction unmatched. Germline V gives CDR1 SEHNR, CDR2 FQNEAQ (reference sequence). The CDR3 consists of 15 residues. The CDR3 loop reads CASSMRQGRNSPLHF. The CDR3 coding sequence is TGTGCCAGCAGCATGAGACAGGGTCGGAATTCACCCCTCCACTTT.

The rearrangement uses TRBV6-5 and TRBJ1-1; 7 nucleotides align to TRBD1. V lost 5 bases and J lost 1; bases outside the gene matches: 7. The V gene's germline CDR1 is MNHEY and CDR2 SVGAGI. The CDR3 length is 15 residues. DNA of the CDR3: TGTGCCAGCAGTAACCTAGGGGGCCCGAACACTGAAGCTTTCTTT. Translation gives CASSNLGGPNTEAFF.

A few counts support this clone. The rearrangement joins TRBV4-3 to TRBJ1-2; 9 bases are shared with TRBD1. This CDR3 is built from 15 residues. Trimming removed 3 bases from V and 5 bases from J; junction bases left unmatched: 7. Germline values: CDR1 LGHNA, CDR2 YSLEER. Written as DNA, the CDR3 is TGCGCCAGCAGCCAGCCGGGACAGGGTTTTTATGGCTACACCTTC. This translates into CASSQPGQGFYGYTF.

This chain's CDR3 is CASSYWTGVTEQYF. The CDR3 coding sequence is TGTGCCAGCAGTTACTGGACAGGGGTTACCGAGCAGTACTTC. The V call is TRBV5-4, the J call TRBJ2-7; 9 bases agree with TRBD1. The CDR3 is made up of 14 amino acids. With 5 bases clipped from V and 6 bases from J, the junction kept 9 bases outside the gene matches. The germline gives CDR1 SGHNT, CDR2 YYREEE (reference sequence). The entire variable domain, with the rest obtained from reference TRBV5-4 and TRBJ2-7, is as follows: ETGVTQSPTHLIKTRGQQVTLRCSSQSGHNTVSWYQQALGQGPQFIFQYYREEENGRGNFPPRFSGLQFPNYSSELNVNALELDDSALYLCASSYWTGVTEQYFGPGTRLTVT.

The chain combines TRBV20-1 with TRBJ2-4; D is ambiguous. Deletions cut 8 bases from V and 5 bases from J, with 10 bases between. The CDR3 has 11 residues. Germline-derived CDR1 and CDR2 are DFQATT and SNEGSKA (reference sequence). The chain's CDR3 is CSPERQNIQYF. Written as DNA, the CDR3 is TGCAGTCCAGAGCGACAAAACATTCAGTACTTC.

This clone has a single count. CDR3 sequence (DNA): TGTGCCAGCAGCTTAGGAGGGTACCAAGAGACCCAGTACTTC. This sequence encodes CASSLGGYQETQYF. The rearrangement joins TRBV7-9 to TRBJ2-5; D perhaps matches TRBD2 (5 bases). CDR1 and CDR2 from the germline V gene are SEHNR and FQNEAQ (reference sequence). This CDR3 contains 14 residues. With 1 base removed from V and 0 bases from J, the gap between germline ends came to 6 bases.

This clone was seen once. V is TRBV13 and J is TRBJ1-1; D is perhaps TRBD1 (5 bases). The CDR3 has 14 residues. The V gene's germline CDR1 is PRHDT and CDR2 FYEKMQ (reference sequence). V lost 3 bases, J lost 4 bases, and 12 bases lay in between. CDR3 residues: CASSFSGGSTEAFF. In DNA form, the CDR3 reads TGTGCCAGCAGCTTCTCGGGGGGTTCCACTGAAGCTTTCTTT.

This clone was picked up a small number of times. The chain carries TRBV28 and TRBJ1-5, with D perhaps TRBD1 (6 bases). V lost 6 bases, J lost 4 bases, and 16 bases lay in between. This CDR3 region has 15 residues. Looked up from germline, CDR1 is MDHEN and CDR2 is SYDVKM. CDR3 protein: CASRTGQKGNQPQHF. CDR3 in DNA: TGTGCCAGCAGAACCGGACAGAAGGGGAATCAGCCCCAGCATTTT.

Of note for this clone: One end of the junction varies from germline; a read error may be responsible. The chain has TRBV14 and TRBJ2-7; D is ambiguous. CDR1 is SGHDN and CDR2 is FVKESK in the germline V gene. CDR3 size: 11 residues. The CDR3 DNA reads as TGTGCCAGCAGCCAAGGAATCACGACTCGGTTC. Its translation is CASSQGITTRF.

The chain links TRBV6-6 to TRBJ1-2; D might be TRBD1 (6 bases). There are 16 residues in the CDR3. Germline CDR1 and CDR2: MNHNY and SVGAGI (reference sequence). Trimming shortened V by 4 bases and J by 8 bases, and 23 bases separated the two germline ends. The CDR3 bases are TGTGCCAGCAGTTCGGCCACGGGGGGCGTCGGGCGGGGCTACACCTTC. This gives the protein CASSSATGGVGRGYTF.

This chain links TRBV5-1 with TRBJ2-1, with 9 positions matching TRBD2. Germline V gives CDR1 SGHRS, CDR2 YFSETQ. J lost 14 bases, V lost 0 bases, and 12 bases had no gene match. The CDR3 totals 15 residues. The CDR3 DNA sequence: TGCGCCAGCAGCTTGGCCCCTAGCGGGGACTTGCGGGAGTTCTTC. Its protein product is CASSLAPSGDLREFF. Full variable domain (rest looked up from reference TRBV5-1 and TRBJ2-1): KAGVTQTPRYLIKTRGQQVTLSCSPISGHRSVSWYQQTPGQGLQFLFEYFSETQRNKGNFPGRFSGRQFSNSRSEMNVSTLELGDSALYLCASSLAPSGDLREFFGPGTRLTVL.

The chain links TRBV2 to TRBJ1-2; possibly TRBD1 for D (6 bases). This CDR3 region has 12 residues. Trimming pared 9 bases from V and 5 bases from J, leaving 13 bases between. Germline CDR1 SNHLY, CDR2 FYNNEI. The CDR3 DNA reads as TGTGCCAGTGTGGACAGACTATATGGCTACACCTTC. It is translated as CASVDRLYGYTF.

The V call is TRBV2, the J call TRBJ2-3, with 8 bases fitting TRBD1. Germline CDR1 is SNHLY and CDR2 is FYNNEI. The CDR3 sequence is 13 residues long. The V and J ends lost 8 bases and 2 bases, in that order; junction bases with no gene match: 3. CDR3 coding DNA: TGTGCCAGCCCGGGACAGGTCACAGATACGCAGTATTTT. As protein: CASPGQVTDTQYF.

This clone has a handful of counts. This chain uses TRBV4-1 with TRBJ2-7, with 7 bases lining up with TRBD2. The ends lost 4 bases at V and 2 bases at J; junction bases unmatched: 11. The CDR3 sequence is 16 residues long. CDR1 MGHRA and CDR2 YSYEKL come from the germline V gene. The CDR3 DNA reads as TGCGCCAGCAGCCCCACCTCCGGGGGGTTCACCTACGAGCAGTACTTC. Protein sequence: CASSPTSGGFTYEQYF.

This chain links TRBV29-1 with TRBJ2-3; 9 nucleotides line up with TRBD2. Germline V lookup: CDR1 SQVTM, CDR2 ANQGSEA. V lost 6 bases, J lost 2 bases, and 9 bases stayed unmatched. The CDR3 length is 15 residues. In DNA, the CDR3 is TGCAGCGTCAAGGGACTAGCAGAAACCACAGATACGCAGTATTTT. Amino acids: CSVKGLAETTDTQYF.

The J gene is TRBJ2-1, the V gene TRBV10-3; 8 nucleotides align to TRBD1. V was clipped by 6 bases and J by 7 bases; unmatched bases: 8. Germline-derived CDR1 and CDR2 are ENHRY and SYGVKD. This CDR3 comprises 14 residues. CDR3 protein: CAISPGQGRNEQFF. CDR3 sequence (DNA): TGTGCCATCAGCCCCGGACAGGGTCGGAATGAGCAGTTCTTC.

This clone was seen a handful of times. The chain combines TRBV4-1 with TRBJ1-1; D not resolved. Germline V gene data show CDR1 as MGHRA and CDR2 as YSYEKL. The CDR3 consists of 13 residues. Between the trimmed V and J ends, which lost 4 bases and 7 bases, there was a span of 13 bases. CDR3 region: CASSLNADNEAFF. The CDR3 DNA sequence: TGCGCCAGCAGCCTTAATGCAGATAATGAAGCTTTCTTT.

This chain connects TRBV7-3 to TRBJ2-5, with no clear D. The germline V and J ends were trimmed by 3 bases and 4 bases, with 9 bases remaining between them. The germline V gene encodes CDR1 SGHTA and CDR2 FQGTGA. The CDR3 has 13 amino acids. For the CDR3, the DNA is TGTGCCAGCAGCTTTCGAGCAGGAGAGACCCAGTACTTC. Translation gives CASSFRAGETQYF.

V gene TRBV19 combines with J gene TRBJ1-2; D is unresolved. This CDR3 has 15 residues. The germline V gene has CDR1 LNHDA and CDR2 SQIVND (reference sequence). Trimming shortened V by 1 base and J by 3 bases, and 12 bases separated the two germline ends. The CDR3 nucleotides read TGTGCCAGTAGTATAGGTTTGGGGAGCTACTATGGCTACACCTTC. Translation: CASSIGLGSYYGYTF.